The entry below describes one T cell receptor beta chain. What it recognizes is unknown. The V gene end was trimmed by 5 bases and the J gene end by 0 bases; junction bases not matched to a gene: 13. The germline CDR1 and CDR2 sequences are SNHLY and FYNNEI. The CDR3 totals 19 residues. These data originate in a study of identifying expanded T cells in peripheral blood. No infections or other immune events were documented during collection. Study outcomes and limitations: Two-week clone count variance significantly increased as total template count grew. Over approximately two and four weeks, about 15 and 19 clones changed, versus roughly 1.1 between replicates.

Produced via immunoSEQ multiplex PCR; TCRdb's table is partial and in-frame only. The data contain about 78,000 clones, 84% of them seen just once; the ten biggest clones take up more than 15%. The specimen sequenced was blood. This receptor was obtained from a person aged 18 to 75 in good health. The gene calls are TRBV2 and TRBJ2-7, with 13 bases lining up with TRBD2. The DNA for the CDR3 is TGTGCCAGCAGTCTACTTCCGGGACTAGCGGGACAAAGCTCCTACGAGCAGTACTTC. Protein sequence: CASSLLPGLAGQSSYEQYF.